These 20 T cell receptor beta chains originate from one sample sequenced in a study of ipilimumab plus nivolumab after autologous stem cell transplantation. Clones were sequenced by immunoSEQ multiplex PCR, and TCRdb holds only the in-frame ones, with some missing. In the table there are approximately 12,000 clones, roughly two thirds of which are singletons. Sequenced here: PBMCs, sampled in a trial of ipilimumab plus nivolumab as post-transplant consolidation. These receptors came from a male donor with diffuse large B-cell lymphoma.

The chain carries TRBV5-5 and TRBJ1-5; D is uncertain. The CDR3 runs to 15 residues. V lost 0 bases and J lost 3, with 10 bases in between. CDR1 is SGHKS and CDR2 is YYEKEE in the germline V gene (reference sequence). In DNA form, the CDR3 reads TGTGCCAGCAGCTTGGGACCGGCGGCCAATCAGCCCCAGCATTTT. This translates into CASSLGPAANQPQHF.

The chain combines TRBV5-1 with TRBJ1-1; TRBD1 might be the D (5 bases). CDR3 length: 18 amino acids. Looked up from germline, CDR1 is SGHRS and CDR2 is YFSETQ. Trimming cost V 0 bases and J 2 bases, with 20 bases left between them. The CDR3, as DNA: TGCGCCAGCAGCTTGGAGGTTATACGGCAGGGCCCAAACACTGAAGCTTTCTTT. Its protein product is CASSLEVIRQGPNTEAFF.

CDR3 amino acids: CASSLWAESSYNEQFF. The CDR3 DNA sequence: TGCGCCAGCAGCTTGTGGGCGGAGAGCTCCTACAATGAGCAGTTCTTC. V gene TRBV5-1 combines with J gene TRBJ2-1, with unresolved D. Trimming took 1 base from V and 0 from J, leaving 11 bases between them. The CDR3 consists of 16 residues. In germline, CDR1 is SGHRS, CDR2 YFSETQ.

The rearrangement links TRBV5-1 to TRBJ2-6; 7 nucleotides agree with TRBD1. The V segment lost 4 bases and the J segment 1 base; nucleotides outside the gene matches: 8. Germline values: CDR1 SGHRS, CDR2 YFSETQ. The CDR3 sequence is 17 residues long. The CDR3 bases are TGCGCCAGCAGCCAACAGGGGACAAGGTCTGGGGCCAACGTCCTGACTTTC. This codes for CASSQQGTRSGANVLTF.

The rearrangement joins TRBV9 to TRBJ1-1; tentatively, D is TRBD1 (5 bases). Germline assignment: CDR1 SGDLS and CDR2 YYNGEE. Trimming removed 3 bases from V and 3 bases from J, with 15 bases in between. The CDR3 spans 15 residues. The CDR3, as DNA: TGTGCCAGCAGCGCCCGCCAGGGTCATGACACTGAAGCTTTCTTT. It codes for CASSARQGHDTEAFF. The variable domain in full, with the rest retrieved from reference TRBV9 and TRBJ1-1, is DSGVTQTPKHLITATGQRVTLRCSPRSGDLSVYWYQQSLDQGLQFLIQYYNGEERAKGNILERFSAQQFPDLHSELNLSSLELGDSALYFCASSARQGHDTEAFFGQGTRLTVV.

This sequence joins TRBV14 and TRBJ2-1, with no clear D. Trimming stripped 3 bases from V and 8 bases from J, with 11 bases between. The CDR3 loop spans 13 amino acids. Germline V gene data show CDR1 as SGHDN and CDR2 as FVKESK. The CDR3 sequence is CASSHYSVDEQFF. Written as DNA, the CDR3 is TGTGCCAGCAGCCATTATAGTGTGGATGAGCAGTTCTTC.

V usage is TRBV28 and J usage is TRBJ1-2, with TRBD1 matching over 7 bases. Germline CDR1 and CDR2: MDHEN and SYDVKM. The J segment lost 0 bases and the V segment lost 6 bases, leaving 4 bases of the junction unmatched. This CDR3 has 14 residues. This CDR3 reads CASSRDSSNYGYTF. The DNA for the CDR3 is TGTGCCAGCAGCCGGGACAGCTCTAACTATGGCTACACCTTC.

This clone was seen repeatedly, ten times or more. Other DNA sequences within the sample encode an identical CDR3. The CDR3 here is CASSPPGRDIQYF. The DNA for the CDR3 is TGTGCCAGCTCACCACCCGGACGGGACATTCAGTACTTC. The chain joins TRBV18 to TRBJ2-4; unclear D gene. Trimming pared 0 bases from V and 8 bases from J, leaving 8 bases between. The CDR3 covers 13 residues. Germline V gives CDR1 KGHSH, CDR2 LQKENI.

This chain connects TRBV7-2 to TRBJ2-3, with 9 bases identical to TRBD2. Germline CDR1 is SGHTA and CDR2 is FQGNSA. V trimming: 2 bases; J trimming: 3 bases; junction bases outside the gene matches: 3. The CDR3 covers 15 residues. Here the CDR3 DNA reads TGTGCCAGCAGCTTACTAGCGGGAAGTACAGATACGCAGTATTTT. Its protein product is CASSLLAGSTDTQYF.

CDR3: CASSLEGVGRNEKLFF. The CDR3 bases are TGTGCCAGCAGCTTGGAAGGCGTGGGACGTAATGAAAAACTGTTTTTT. The chain carries TRBV5-6 and TRBJ1-4, with D perhaps TRBD1 (5 bases). The CDR3 is 16 amino acids. Trimming took 0 bases from V and 4 from J, leaving 13 bases between them. Per the germline V gene, CDR1 is SGHDT and CDR2 is YYEEEE.

The chain is built from TRBV19 and TRBJ1-3; 9 nucleotides agree with TRBD1. This CDR3 has 15 amino acids. Germline values: CDR1 LNHDA, CDR2 SQIVND (reference sequence). Trimming at V came to 8 bases and at J to 0 bases, leaving 5 bases not matched to a gene. The CDR3 nucleotides are TGTGCCAGTGCGACAGGGGGAGTCTCTGGAAACACCATATATTTT. This gives the protein CASATGGVSGNTIYF.

This chain joins TRBV4-2 and TRBJ1-2; possibly TRBD1 for D (6 bases). This CDR3 contains 14 residues. CDR1 is LGHNA and CDR2 is YNFKEQ in the germline V gene. V was clipped by 0 bases and J by 3 bases, with 8 bases between them. CDR3 nucleotide sequence: TGTGCCAGCAGCCAAGAGGCAGGGGACTATGGCTACACCTTC. Amino acids: CASSQEAGDYGYTF.

The V gene is TRBV5-1, the J gene TRBJ1-2; a weak D match, TRBD1 (5 bases). The germline V gene has CDR1 SGHRS and CDR2 YFSETQ. V was shortened by 0 bases and J by 1 base, with 7 bases between the two germline ends. The CDR3 sequence is 14 residues long. The chain's CDR3 is CASSLARGNYGYTF. CDR3 sequence (DNA): TGCGCCAGCAGCTTGGCAAGGGGTAACTATGGCTACACCTTC.

Comments on this clone: A junction boundary mismatches the germline segment, possibly from a read error. The sample contains more than one DNA sequence encoding this CDR3. The chain uses TRBV9 and TRBJ2-4; maybe TRBD2 (5 bases). CDR3 size: 17 residues. The V gene's germline CDR1 is SGDLS and CDR2 YYNGEE. The CDR3 loop is CASSETASSIAKNIQYF. The CDR3 nucleotides are TGCGCCAGCAGCGAGACCGCTTCTAGCATAGCCAAAAACATTCAGTACTTC.

This chain links TRBV10-2 with TRBJ2-1; 7 bases match TRBD2. Trimming cost V 8 bases and J 3 bases; bases outside gene matches: 10. The CDR3 has 15 residues. Germline V gives CDR1 WSHSY, CDR2 SAAADI. The CDR3 sequence: CASLPPSGVYNEQFF. CDR3 sequence (DNA): TGCGCCAGCCTCCCCCCCAGCGGGGTCTACAATGAGCAGTTCTTC.

Only one count was recorded for this clone. The chain carries TRBV7-2 and TRBJ1-5; no definite D call. Germline V gene data show CDR1 as SGHTA and CDR2 as FQGNSA. CDR3 size: 14 residues. The V gene lost 0 bases and the J gene lost 1 base, with 4 bases spanning the gap. The CDR3, as DNA: TGTGCCAGCAGCTTAGCCGGAAGCAATCAGCCCCAGCATTTT. Translated: CASSLAGSNQPQHF.

In its sample, this clone is medium-sized. This rearrangement joins TRBV5-5 to TRBJ2-7; 9 positions agree with TRBD2. The germline gives CDR1 SGHKS, CDR2 YYEKEE (reference sequence). V dropped 0 bases and J dropped 7; count of bases not matched to a gene: 8. CDR3 length: 15 residues. CDR3 amino acids: CASSLVVAGVREQYF. CDR3 nucleotides: TGTGCCAGCAGCTTGGTTGTAGCGGGAGTGAGGGAGCAGTACTTC.

J is TRBJ2-5 and V is TRBV25-1; D is perhaps TRBD1 (7 bases). The CDR3 has 14 amino acids. CDR1 and CDR2 from the germline V gene are MGHDK and SYGVNS. V lost 5 bases and J 5 bases, leaving 15 bases between the germline ends. In DNA, the CDR3 is TGTGCCAGCAGTCCAGCAGGGGGGTTTGAGACCCAGTACTTC. As protein: CASSPAGGFETQYF.

This chain uses TRBV15 with TRBJ1-4, with D possibly TRBD1 on 5 matching bases. Trimming removed 5 bases at V and 8 bases at J, with 15 bases between. In germline, CDR1 is LNHNV, CDR2 YYDKDF (reference sequence). CDR3 length equals 14 residues. Here the CDR3 DNA reads TGTGCCACCAGCGGGGTAGGGGTCGGGGAAAAACTGTTTTTT. As protein: CATSGVGVGEKLFF.

This chain uses TRBV7-9 with TRBJ1-2, with D tentatively TRBD1 (5 bases). CDR3 size: 16 residues. CDR1 is SEHNR and CDR2 is FQNEAQ in the germline V gene (reference sequence). The V end lost 0 bases, the J end lost 1 base, and 12 bases lay between the germline ends. This CDR3 is CASSLAVGGLNYGYTF. CDR3 sequence (DNA): TGTGCCAGCAGCTTAGCGGTTGGGGGACTTAACTATGGCTACACCTTC.